This T cell receptor beta chain was sequenced for a study of T-cell memory formation after mild COVID-19. Deletions cut 4 bases from V and 2 bases from J, with 11 bases between. The CDR3 has 15 amino acids. CDR1 SGHTA and CDR2 FQGTGA come from the germline V gene. TCRdb used MiXCR to reprocess the 5' RACE reads, holding one entry per CDR3 protein. The repertoire holds hundreds of thousands of distinct CDR3 sequences, with 20% to 25% as singletons. Regarding the study as a whole: Cross-reactive memory apparently joined, as some responding clones appeared in pre-infection memory. CD4+ clones that contracted lay mainly in CM and EM; CD8+ ones lay in EMRA. Contracting clones, day 15 to 85, had balanced CD4/CD8, and later expanders favored CD4+.

As for this clonotype: Antigen specificity is unknown.

The receptor was isolated from an adult woman who had mild COVID-19 (a few samples of this study predate the infection). Cell type and time point are not known. Sequenced material: PBMCs or a T cell subset sorted from them (not recorded which). The rearrangement links TRBV7-3 to TRBJ2-2, with D maybe TRBD2 (5 bases). The CDR3 reads CASSSVGLNTGELFF. The CDR3 nucleotides are TGTGCCAGCAGCTCAGTTGGACTTAACACCGGGGAGCTGTTTTTT.